The 14 T cell receptor beta chains reported below all come from one sample, sequenced in a study of blood T cell repertoires in COVID-19. The assay was immunoSEQ multiplex PCR, and TCRdb's table has in-frame clones only and misses some. Of more than 200,000 clones in the sample, around 81% were seen once. Material for sequencing was PBMCs or T cells enriched from blood (not recorded which). All receptors come from a man younger than 45 with acute COVID-19.

A note on this clone: The junction differs from germline at one of its ends, possibly a read error. This rearrangement joins TRBV7-6 to TRBJ1-1, with TRBD1 matching over 10 bases. This CDR3 has 14 amino acids. Germline-derived CDR1 and CDR2 are SGHVS and FNYEAQ. CDR3 protein: CTSSWTGGNAEAFF. CDR3 bases: TGTACCAGCAGCTGGACAGGGGGAAACGCTGAAGCTTTCTTT.

V and J are TRBV6-5 and TRBJ2-7, with D possibly being TRBD1 (6 bases). This CDR3 is 14 amino acids long. The V end was cut by 10 bases, the J end by 4 bases, with 20 bases between. The V gene's germline CDR1 is MNHEY and CDR2 SVGAGI. CDR3 amino acids: CATLSQGTRYEQYF. The CDR3 DNA reads TGTGCCACCTTATCACAGGGAACAAGGTACGAGCAGTACTTC.

The V gene is TRBV11-2, the J gene TRBJ2-2; D may be TRBD1 (6 bases). With 4 bases removed from V and 4 bases from J, the gap between germline ends came to 10 bases. CDR1 and CDR2 (germline): SGHAT, FQNNGV. This CDR3 has 14 amino acids. This CDR3 is CASSSQTGTGELFF. CDR3 coding DNA: TGTGCCAGCAGCTCCCAGACAGGCACCGGGGAGCTGTTTTTT.

V is TRBV29-1 and J is TRBJ1-2; 7 bases match TRBD1. Looked up from germline, CDR1 is SQVTM and CDR2 is ANQGSEA. The CDR3 extends over 13 amino acids. V was clipped by 2 bases and J by 5 bases; unmatched bases: 5. In nucleotides, the CDR3 is TGCAGCGTTGAACCAGGGACAGCGTATGGCTACACCTTC. This translates into CSVEPGTAYGYTF.

This chain connects TRBV24-1 to TRBJ2-7, with D perhaps matching TRBD1 (8 bases). Between the trimmed V and J ends, which lost 8 bases and 7 bases, there was a span of 20 bases. The CDR3 covers 14 residues. Looked up from germline, CDR1 is KGHDR and CDR2 is SFDVKD. CDR3 residues: CATTPPTGGEEQYF. The CDR3 DNA reads TGTGCCACCACCCCCCCTACAGGGGGGGAAGAGCAGTACTTC.

The rearrangement links TRBV2 to TRBJ2-1, with 9 bases aligning to TRBD2. Germline loops: CDR1 SNHLY, CDR2 FYNNEI. The junction had 2 bases not matched to a gene; V was cut back by 2 bases and J by 0 bases. The CDR3 is 16 amino acids. In nucleotides, the CDR3 is TGTGCCAGCAGTGAACTAGCGGGGCTCTCCTACAATGAGCAGTTCTTC. Protein product: CASSELAGLSYNEQFF.

The rearrangement uses TRBV7-9 and TRBJ2-5, with TRBD2 as a possible D gene (5 bases). There are 14 residues in the CDR3. Germline CDR1 is SEHNR and CDR2 is FQNEAQ (reference sequence). Deletions cut 1 base from V and 5 bases from J, with 11 bases between. The CDR3 DNA sequence: TGTGCCAGCAGCTTAGGTGGAGGCCGGGAGACCCAGTACTTC. Encoded protein: CASSLGGGRETQYF.

The rearrangement uses TRBV2 and TRBJ2-6, with D perhaps TRBD2 (5 bases). This CDR3 is built from 15 residues. Germline V CDR1 and CDR2: SNHLY, FYNNEI. The germline V and J ends were trimmed by 7 bases and 2 bases, with 12 bases remaining between them. The CDR3 spells CASILDGAGANVLTF. The CDR3 DNA is TGTGCCAGCATACTAGACGGGGCTGGGGCCAACGTCCTGACTTTC.

As to this clone: At one boundary the junction diverges from the germline segment, which might be a read error. V and J are TRBV2 and TRBJ1-1; TRBD1 aligns across 7 bases. Germline lookup yields CDR1 SNHLY and CDR2 FYNNEI. The CDR3 is made up of 15 amino acids. The CDR3 DNA reads as TGTGCCAGTAGTGCCTCTTCAGGGGGTAGCACTGAAGCTTTCTTT. It encodes CASSASSGGSTEAFF.

The chain couples TRBV27 to TRBJ2-7, with a possible D match to TRBD1 (6 bases). V was trimmed by 3 bases and J by 6 bases, leaving 12 bases between them. Germline loops: CDR1 MNHEY, CDR2 SMNVEV (reference sequence). The CDR3 consists of 13 residues. CDR3 sequence reads: CASSLVGAGEQYF. CDR3 coding DNA: TGTGCCAGCAGTTTGGTGGGGGCCGGCGAGCAGTACTTC.

The V call is TRBV12-3 or TRBV12-4, the J call TRBJ1-1, with TRBD1 matching 7 bases. This CDR3 is built from 12 residues. The ends lost 11 bases at V and 3 bases at J; junction bases unmatched: 6. The CDR3, as DNA: TGTGCCGGACTTAGGGGGCACACTGAAGCTTTCTTT. Translating it yields CAGLRGHTEAFF.

This chain links TRBV5-1 with TRBJ2-2; unclear D gene. V dropped 4 bases and J dropped 3 bases, with 13 bases sitting between them. In germline, CDR1 is SGHRS, CDR2 YFSETQ. The CDR3 runs 15 residues. The chain's CDR3 is CASSGTDTYTGELFF. Written as DNA, the CDR3 is TGCGCCAGCAGCGGTACCGACACTTACACCGGGGAGCTGTTTTTT.

This clone was found a few times. The V and J genes are TRBV5-4 and TRBJ1-2, with TRBD1 identical over 9 bases. V lost 0 bases, J lost 4 bases, and 7 bases stayed unmatched. Per the germline V gene, CDR1 is SGHNT and CDR2 is YYREEE (reference sequence). The CDR3 totals 16 residues. CDR3 sequence: CASSLDRDRVTYGYTF. CDR3 sequence (DNA): TGTGCCAGCAGCTTGGACAGGGACAGGGTTACCTATGGCTACACCTTC.

This chain joins TRBV4-1 and TRBJ2-7, with TRBD2 matching 9 bases. CDR3 size: 16 residues. The V and J ends lost 5 bases and 3 bases, in that order; junction bases with no gene match: 11. Germline V gene data show CDR1 as MGHRA and CDR2 as YSYEKL. Here the CDR3 reads CASSDVPGSGGYEQYF. The CDR3 DNA reads as TGCGCCAGCAGCGACGTACCAGGTAGCGGGGGCTACGAGCAGTACTTC.